This TCR beta chain is from a study of T cells in narcolepsy. Study observations and caveats: Blood of same and different patients, but not healthy controls, reportedly held recurring autoreactive clonotypes. Autoreactive HCRT-specific and TRIB2-specific clonotypes were marked in same-patient CSF-versus-blood CD4+ comparisons.

Germline loops: CDR1 SGHVS, CDR2 FNYEAQ. This CDR3 spans 15 amino acids. J gave up 4 bases and V 3 bases, and 8 bases lay outside the gene matches. Profiling relied on immunoSEQ multiplex PCR, and the TCRdb table lists in-frame clones only, not all of them. The table records about 43,000 clones, 70% to 90% of them present only once. Note on this clone: Its antigen is unknown.

The specimen sequenced was CD45RA- memory CD4+ T cells from PBMCs. The rearrangement joins TRBV7-6 to TRBJ2-7, with TRBD2 matching 8 bases. This TCR derives from a human donor with narcolepsy. As DNA, the CDR3 is TGTGCCAGCAGCTTGGAGTTCGGGGGGGTTTACGAGCAGTACTTC. Translation gives CASSLEFGGVYEQYF.